This note documents a single T cell receptor beta chain sequence. Its specificity is unknown. Sequence at one end of the junction differs from germline and may be a read error. Primers included in the PCR were 60 Vbeta and 13 Jbeta primers. Profiled with immunoSEQ multiplex PCR; TCRdb holds only in-frame clones, not every one. The sample has about 82,000 clones, 60% to 80% seen once. These data originate in a study of cytomegalovirus exposure and HLA in healthy donors. Study-wide results and caveats: Earlier findings revealed that most TCR beta V segments proved productive either about 87% or about 30% of the time.

Per germline, CDR1 GTSNPN and CDR2 SVGIG (reference sequence). The CDR3 sequence is 13 residues long. Sample: PBMCs. This chain links TRBV30 with TRBJ1-4, with D possibly TRBD1 on 5 matching bases. The TCR sequence derives from a middle-aged man in good health and CMV-seronegative. CDR3 coding DNA: TGTGCCTGTAGTGAAGGGGTTAATGAAAAACTGTTTTTT. It is translated as CACSEGVNEKLFF.